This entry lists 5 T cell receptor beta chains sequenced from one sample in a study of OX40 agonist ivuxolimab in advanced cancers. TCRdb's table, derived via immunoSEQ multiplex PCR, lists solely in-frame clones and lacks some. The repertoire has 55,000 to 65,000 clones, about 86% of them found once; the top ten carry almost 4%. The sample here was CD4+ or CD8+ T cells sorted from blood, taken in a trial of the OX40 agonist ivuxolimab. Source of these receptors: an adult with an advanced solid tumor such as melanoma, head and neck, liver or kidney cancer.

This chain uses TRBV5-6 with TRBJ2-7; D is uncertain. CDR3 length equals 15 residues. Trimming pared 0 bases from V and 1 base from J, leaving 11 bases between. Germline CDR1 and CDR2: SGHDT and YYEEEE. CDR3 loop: CASSLGPKSSYEQYF. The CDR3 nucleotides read TGTGCCAGCAGCTTGGGACCTAAGAGTTCCTACGAGCAGTACTTC.

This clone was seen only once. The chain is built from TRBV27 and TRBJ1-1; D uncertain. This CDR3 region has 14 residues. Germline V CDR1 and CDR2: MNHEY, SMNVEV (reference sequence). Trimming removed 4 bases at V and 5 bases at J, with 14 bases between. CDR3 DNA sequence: TGTGCCAGCAGTTACCTGACGGGCGGGACTGAAGCTTTCTTT. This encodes CASSYLTGGTEAFF.

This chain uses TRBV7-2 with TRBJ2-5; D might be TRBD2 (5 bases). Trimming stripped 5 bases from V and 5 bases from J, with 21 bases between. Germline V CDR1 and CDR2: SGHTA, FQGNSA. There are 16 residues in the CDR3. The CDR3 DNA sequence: TGTGCCAGCAGCCACGGGGATTTCGGGTTTTCGGAGACCCAGTACTTC. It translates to CASSHGDFGFSETQYF.

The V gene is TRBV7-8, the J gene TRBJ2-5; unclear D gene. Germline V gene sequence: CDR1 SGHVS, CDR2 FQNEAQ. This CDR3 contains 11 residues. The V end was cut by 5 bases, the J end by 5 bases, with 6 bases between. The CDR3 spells CASSARETQYF. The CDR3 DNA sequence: TGTGCCAGCAGCGCTCGGGAGACCCAGTACTTC.

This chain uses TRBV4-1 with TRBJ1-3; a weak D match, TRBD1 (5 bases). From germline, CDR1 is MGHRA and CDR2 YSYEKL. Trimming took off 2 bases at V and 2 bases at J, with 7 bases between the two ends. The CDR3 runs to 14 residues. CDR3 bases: TGCGCCAGCAGCCAACCAGGGACTGGAAACACCATATATTTT. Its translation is CASSQPGTGNTIYF.